These 24 T cell receptor beta chains were all obtained from the same sample, sequenced in a study of cytomegalovirus exposure and HLA in healthy donors. Profiling relied on immunoSEQ multiplex PCR, and the TCRdb table lists in-frame clones only, not all of them. The sample holds 150,000 or so clones; approximately 84% are singletons and the top ten take 10%. The material sequenced was PBMCs. The receptor source for this set is a man aged 30 to 45 in good health and CMV-seropositive.

The V and J genes are TRBV11-2 and TRBJ2-3; tentative D call: TRBD1 (5 bases). Looked up from germline, CDR1 is SGHAT and CDR2 is FQNNGV. Trimming left V 7 bases short and J 1 base short, with 12 bases between. The CDR3 runs to 14 residues. The CDR3: CASKRQLGTDTQYF. CDR3 coding DNA: TGTGCCAGCAAACGACAGCTTGGCACAGATACGCAGTATTTT.

This chain uses TRBV21-1 with TRBJ2-1; the table's D call, TRBD2, has no DNA check behind it. TRBV21-1 is a pseudogene segment. The CDR3 totals 17 residues. The DNA of the CDR3 is TGTGCCAGCAGCAAACGGAAAGCGGGAGTGGTTGAGGGTGAGCAGTTCTTC. Protein product: CASSKRKAGVVEGEQFF.

The chain uses TRBV10-3 and TRBJ1-1; D may be TRBD1 (6 bases). CDR1 is ENHRY, CDR2 SYGVKD, per germline. V was pared by 5 bases and J by 4 bases, with 23 bases between. The CDR3 is made up of 17 amino acids. This CDR3 reads CAISPNPSGDTTTEAFF. As DNA, the CDR3 is TGTGCCATCAGTCCCAACCCATCAGGGGATACGACCACTGAAGCTTTCTTT.

About this clone: Other nucleotide sequences from this sample produce the same CDR3. This rearrangement joins TRBV4-3 to TRBJ1-5; D unresolved. The CDR3 spans 15 residues. The V end lost 0 bases, the J end lost 0 bases, and 6 bases lay between the germline ends. Looked up from germline, CDR1 is LGHNA and CDR2 is YSLEER. The CDR3 reads CASSQDVYSNQPQHF. The CDR3 coding sequence is TGCGCCAGCAGCCAAGATGTGTATAGCAATCAGCCCCAGCATTTT.

The chain recombines TRBV18 with TRBJ1-5; 9 bases fit TRBD1. Germline lookup yields CDR1 KGHSH and CDR2 LQKENI. CDR3 length equals 16 residues. Trimming at V came to 2 bases and at J to 5 bases, leaving 7 bases not matched to a gene. The CDR3 DNA reads TGTGCCAGCTCACCAAACCCGGGACAGGGAGATCAGCCCCAGCATTTT. Residues: CASSPNPGQGDQPQHF.

The chain uses TRBV7-9 and TRBJ1-1; D is perhaps TRBD1 (5 bases). Germline V gives CDR1 SEHNR, CDR2 FQNEAQ (reference sequence). The CDR3 runs to 17 residues. Trimming shortened V by 1 base and J by 5 bases, and 20 bases separated the two germline ends. The CDR3 reads CASSLDHKGRLETEAFF. Here the CDR3 DNA reads TGTGCCAGCAGCTTAGATCATAAGGGGCGTTTGGAAACTGAAGCTTTCTTT.

The J gene is TRBJ2-3, the V gene TRBV6-4, with D possibly TRBD1 on 6 matching bases. Germline V gives CDR1 MRHNA, CDR2 SNTAGT. Trimming removed 5 bases from V and 3 bases from J, with 12 bases in between. This CDR3 is 14 amino acids long. The CDR3 DNA is TGTGCCAGCAGTTCCAGGGGATTTACAGATACGCAGTATTTT. Protein: CASSSRGFTDTQYF.

The chain couples TRBV19 to TRBJ1-4; D is possibly TRBD1 (5 bases). This CDR3 spans 15 amino acids. Germline CDR1 LNHDA, CDR2 SQIVND (reference sequence). V was shortened by 6 bases and J by 6 bases, with 17 bases between the two germline ends. The CDR3 here is CASRDSGTGDEKLFF. As DNA, the CDR3 is TGTGCCAGTAGGGACTCCGGGACGGGGGATGAAAAACTGTTTTTT. The entire variable domain, with the rest obtained from reference TRBV19 and TRBJ1-4, is as follows: DGGITQSPKYLFRKEGQNVTLSCEQNLNHDAMYWYRQDPGQGLRLIYYSQIVNDFQKGDIAEGYSVSREKKESFPLTVTSAQKNPTAFYLCASRDSGTGDEKLFFGSGTQLSVL.

The chain is built from TRBV6-5 and TRBJ1-5, with D perhaps matching TRBD1 (6 bases). V was cut by 5 bases and J by 1 base, with 6 bases left in between. This CDR3 is 13 amino acids long. Germline lookup yields CDR1 MNHEY and CDR2 SVGAGI. Here the CDR3 DNA reads TGTGCCAGCAGTGGACAGAGCAATCAGCCCCAGCATTTT. This translates into CASSGQSNQPQHF.

J is TRBJ2-1 and V is TRBV28; 10 bases fit TRBD1. CDR3 size: 18 residues. Germline V CDR1 and CDR2: MDHEN, SYDVKM. Trimming took 3 bases from V and 4 from J; bases not matched to a gene: 12. Written as DNA, the CDR3 is TGTGCCAGCAGTTTTAGACAGGGGGCGCGGGTCGGGTACAATGAGCAGTTCTTC. Its protein product is CASSFRQGARVGYNEQFF.

The chain recombines TRBV5-6 with TRBJ2-1, with D possibly being TRBD2 (10 bases). The length of the CDR3 is 19 residues. Germline CDR1 is SGHDT and CDR2 is YYEEEE. Trimming removed 4 bases from V and 7 bases from J, with 30 bases in between. CDR3 bases: TGTGCCAGCAGCGCCTACAGGGGGCTAGCGGGAGCCAGCATAAATGAGCAGTTCTTC. Protein: CASSAYRGLAGASINEQFF.

The chain carries TRBV30 and TRBJ1-1; D gene uncertain. The germline V and J ends were trimmed by 1 base and 11 bases, with 11 bases remaining between them. The CDR3 is made up of 11 amino acids. Germline loops: CDR1 GTSNPN, CDR2 SVGIG (reference sequence). The CDR3 sequence: CAWSDPKAAFF. Here the CDR3 DNA reads TGTGCCTGGAGTGATCCAAAAGCGGCTTTCTTT. The full variable domain, its missing parts supplied by reference TRBV30 and TRBJ1-1, is SQTIHQWPATLVQPVGSPLSLECTVEGTSNPNLYWYRQAAGRGLQLLFYSVGIGQISSEVPQNLSASRPQDRQFILSSKKLLLSDSGFYLCAWSDPKAAFFGQGTRLTVV.

CDR3 protein: CASSVERAGVNTGELFF. Here the CDR3 DNA reads TGTGCCAGCAGCGTAGAGAGAGCGGGGGTAAACACCGGGGAGCTGTTTTTT. V usage is TRBV9 and J usage is TRBJ2-2; 8 bases agree with TRBD2. The CDR3 is made up of 17 amino acids. Germline-derived CDR1 and CDR2 are SGDLS and YYNGEE. V lost 0 bases and J lost 2; bases outside the gene matches: 6.

The V and J genes are TRBV19 and TRBJ2-7; 9 bases match TRBD2. Losses at the gene ends were 8 bases for V and 4 bases for J; bases not matched to a gene: 9. Germline V CDR1 and CDR2: LNHDA, SQIVND (reference sequence). The CDR3 consists of 14 residues. This CDR3 reads CASSRTSEMYEQYF. CDR3 nucleotides: TGTGCCAGTTCCCGGACTAGCGAAATGTACGAGCAGTACTTC.

The J gene is TRBJ2-5, the V gene TRBV2, with 8 bases that match TRBD2. The V gene's germline CDR1 is SNHLY and CDR2 FYNNEI. The CDR3 is made up of 14 amino acids. The ends lost 4 bases at V and 5 bases at J; junction bases unmatched: 6. The CDR3 bases are TGTGCCAGCAGTGCGGGGGGGCCGGGGGAGACCCAGTACTTC. It specifies CASSAGGPGETQYF.

The CDR3, as DNA: TGCGCCAGCAGAGTACAGGGTGACACCGGGGAGCTGTTTTTT. Its translation: CASRVQGDTGELFF. V gene TRBV5-1 combines with J gene TRBJ2-2, with D maybe TRBD1 (6 bases). Trimming cost V 5 bases and J 3 bases, with 11 bases left between them. There are 14 residues in the CDR3. Germline-derived CDR1 and CDR2 are SGHRS and YFSETQ.

The chain uses TRBV6-1 and TRBJ2-7; TRBD1 agrees at 8 bases. This CDR3 has 13 residues. The germline CDR1 and CDR2 sequences are MNHNS and SASEGT. The trim removed 8 bases at V and 3 bases at J, leaving 6 bases unmatched. Written as DNA, the CDR3 is TGTGCCAGCCGAACAGGGGGGCTCTACGAGCAGTACTTC. Encoded protein: CASRTGGLYEQYF.

The chain employs TRBV11-2 and TRBJ2-7; TRBD2 agrees at 10 bases. After removal of 6 bases from V and 2 bases from J, the junction contained 7 bases not matched to a gene. The CDR3 is 15 residues long. Germline V gene lookup returns CDR1 SGHAT and CDR2 FQNNGV. The CDR3 DNA reads as TGTGCCAGCAGTTTGGCTAGCGGGGGTACCTACGAGCAGTACTTC. Protein product: CASSLASGGTYEQYF.

In DNA form, the CDR3 reads TGTGCCTGGGCAGGGGGCGCGACCTACAATGAGCAGTTCTTC. This codes for CAWAGGATYNEQFF. V is TRBV30 and J is TRBJ2-1; 8 bases are a match to TRBD1. This CDR3 has 14 residues. The trim removed 5 bases at V and 2 bases at J, leaving 5 bases unmatched. Germline values: CDR1 GTSNPN, CDR2 SVGIG (reference sequence).

This clone was detected only once. The genes are TRBV14 and TRBJ1-6; D is undetermined. Germline V lookup: CDR1 SGHDN, CDR2 FVKESK. V was pared by 5 bases and J by 1 base, with 9 bases between. The CDR3 has 15 amino acids. The CDR3: CASSEEESYNSPLHF. Here the CDR3 DNA reads TGTGCCAGCAGCGAGGAGGAGTCCTATAATTCACCCCTCCACTTT.

The V call is TRBV28, the J call TRBJ2-7; 10 nucleotides line up with TRBD1. The CDR3 consists of 15 residues. CDR1 MDHEN and CDR2 SYDVKM come from the germline V gene. V lost 6 bases and J lost 6; bases outside the gene matches: 11. CDR3 sequence: CASSPYDRGPPEQYF. CDR3 bases: TGTGCCAGCAGCCCTTATGACAGGGGGCCCCCCGAGCAGTACTTC.

V is TRBV28 and J is TRBJ2-7; D possibly corresponds to TRBD2 (5 bases). The V end was cut by 2 bases, the J end by 3 bases, with 14 bases between. CDR1 and CDR2 from the germline V gene are MDHEN and SYDVKM. CDR3 length: 15 residues. The CDR3 spells CASSLASGGNYEQYF. In DNA form, the CDR3 reads TGTGCCAGCAGTTTAGCGTCCGGAGGAAACTACGAGCAGTACTTC.

This chain connects TRBV28 to TRBJ1-4; no reliable D call. The germline V and J ends were trimmed by 3 bases and 10 bases, with 12 bases remaining between them. The CDR3 is made up of 13 amino acids. Germline CDR1 and CDR2: MDHEN and SYDVKM. CDR3 protein: CASSFPPPGKLFF. CDR3 DNA sequence: TGTGCCAGCAGTTTTCCTCCACCAGGAAAACTGTTTTTT.

CDR3 region: CASRVQGANQPQHF. As DNA, the CDR3 is TGTGCCAGCAGAGTGCAGGGGGCAAATCAGCCCCAGCATTTT. The chain carries TRBV28 and TRBJ1-5; 8 bases agree with TRBD1. This CDR3 region has 14 residues. V lost 6 bases and J lost 4; bases outside the gene matches: 5. CDR1 and CDR2 (germline): MDHEN, SYDVKM.